The 8 T cell receptor beta chains presented below share a single source sample, sequenced in a study of blood T cell repertoires in COVID-19. Sequenced by immunoSEQ multiplex PCR; TCRdb stores in-frame clones only, minus some. This table holds some 140,000 clones, roughly four fifths found once. Sequenced material: PBMCs or T cells enriched from blood (not recorded which). All receptors come from a man between 25 and 39 years old who had recovered from COVID-19.

In this sample, this clone turned up a few times. The V gene is TRBV28, the J gene TRBJ2-5; D is possibly TRBD2 (7 bases). Germline loops: CDR1 MDHEN, CDR2 SYDVKM. The CDR3 covers 14 residues. With 8 bases removed from V and 3 bases from J, the gap between germline ends came to 16 bases. The CDR3 sequence is CASHWGGREETQYF. The CDR3 DNA follows: TGTGCCAGCCACTGGGGGGGGCGGGAAGAGACCCAGTACTTC.

The rearrangement joins TRBV4-1 to TRBJ2-7, with 7 bases identical to TRBD2. This CDR3 has 15 residues. With V trimmed by 1 base and J by 1 base, 4 bases remained unmatched. Germline CDR1 is MGHRA and CDR2 is YSYEKL. CDR3 in amino acids: CASSQGEGTSYEQYV. The CDR3 nucleotides read TGCGCCAGCAGCCAAGGGGAGGGGACTTCCTACGAGCAGTACGTC.

The chain recombines TRBV19 with TRBJ1-1, with D possibly TRBD1 on 5 matching bases. Germline lookup yields CDR1 LNHDA and CDR2 SQIVND (reference sequence). The CDR3 has 13 residues. Trimming shortened V by 5 bases and J by 1 base, and 8 bases separated the two germline ends. The CDR3 sequence: CASSSGWNTEAFF. In DNA, the CDR3 is TGTGCCAGTAGTTCAGGGTGGAACACTGAAGCTTTCTTT. Full variable domain (outside the CDR3, taken from reference TRBV19 and TRBJ1-1): DGGITQSPKYLFRKEGQNVTLSCEQNLNHDAMYWYRQDPGQGLRLIYYSQIVNDFQKGDIAEGYSVSREKKESFPLTVTSAQKNPTAFYLCASSSGWNTEAFFGQGTRLTVV.

This clone has more than one count but fewer than ten. DNA of the CDR3: TGTGCCAGTAGTAGCGGCAGCTTTAACTATGGCTACACCTTC. Translated: CASSSGSFNYGYTF. The chain carries TRBV19 and TRBJ1-2; D remains ambiguous. CDR3 size: 14 residues. Germline values: CDR1 LNHDA, CDR2 SQIVND (reference sequence). V lost 4 bases and J 1 base, leaving 10 bases between the germline ends.

This clone came up a few times. The chain is built from TRBV27 and TRBJ2-3; TRBD1 might be the D (5 bases). The length of the CDR3 is 14 residues. The germline V gene has CDR1 MNHEY and CDR2 SMNVEV (reference sequence). V was cut by 5 bases and J by 2 bases, with 11 bases left in between. The CDR3 DNA sequence: TGTGCCAGCAGTCAGACAGTTTCCACAGATACGCAGTATTTT. Translated, it gives CASSQTVSTDTQYF.

The rearrangement links TRBV14 to TRBJ2-3, with D hard to call. Germline V gives CDR1 SGHDN, CDR2 FVKESK. Trimming took off 1 base at V and 4 bases at J, with 12 bases between the two ends. The CDR3 spans 15 residues. The CDR3 DNA sequence: TGTGCCAGCAGCCAAGTTGGTGGGCGCGCAGATACGCAGTATTTT. This translates into CASSQVGGRADTQYF.

The J gene is TRBJ2-3, the V gene TRBV7-3, with D hard to call. This CDR3 is built from 13 residues. Trimming removed 2 bases from V and 1 base from J, with 4 bases in between. Germline assignment: CDR1 SGHTA and CDR2 FQGTGA. The CDR3: CASSLVGTDTQYF. The DNA for the CDR3 is TGTGCCAGCAGCTTAGTAGGCACAGATACGCAGTATTTT.

The V gene is TRBV19, the J gene TRBJ2-2; 9 bases line up with TRBD1. Trimming took 7 bases from V and 4 from J; bases not matched to a gene: 7. This CDR3 spans 15 amino acids. In germline, CDR1 is LNHDA, CDR2 SQIVND (reference sequence). CDR3 region: CASTTTGGATGELFF. In DNA, the CDR3 is TGTGCCAGTACCACGACAGGGGGGGCCACCGGGGAGCTGTTTTTT.